This T cell receptor (beta chain) is from a study of cytomegalovirus exposure and HLA in healthy donors. Whole-study results and caveats: It emerged from a later analysis that several of the most significant clusters appeared to be linked to common viral pathogens. A later analysis linked a missense variant in DCLRE1C to the trimming of TCR beta V and J genes. It was only CMV serostatus that was available as immune exposure information.

J gave up 3 bases and V 1 base, and 3 bases lay outside the gene matches. The CDR3 is made up of 16 amino acids. CDR1 is SGDLS and CDR2 is YYNGEE in the germline V gene. PCR primers comprised 60 Vbeta and 13 Jbeta primers. In the source study's methods: Counted up in a later analysis, unique TCR beta chains came to some 80 million, with around 12 million shared. The repertoire was sequenced with immunoSEQ multiplex PCR; TCRdb's copy has only in-frame clones and lacks some. Clone size and V and J calls were adopted from that table, with D and trimming inferred from the DNA. The sample contains 110,000 or so clones, 60% to 75% of which appear only once. As to this clone: The antigen is not known.

This chain links TRBV9 with TRBJ2-6; 8 bases align to TRBD1. The sequence came from a woman in her thirties or forties in good health and CMV-seropositive. Sequenced input: PBMCs. CDR3 protein: CASSVQGALGANVLTF. The CDR3 DNA reads TGTGCCAGCAGCGTACAGGGGGCGCTTGGGGCCAACGTCCTGACTTTC.